The 17 T cell receptor beta chains reported below all come from one sample, sequenced in a study of blood T cell repertoires in COVID-19. Clones were sequenced by immunoSEQ multiplex PCR, and TCRdb holds only the in-frame ones, with some missing. Among some 270,000 clones listed, approximately 90% were seen once. The specimen was PBMCs or T cells enriched from blood (not recorded which). All receptors come from a woman in her twenties or thirties with acute COVID-19.

This chain connects TRBV30 to TRBJ2-7; 7 positions match TRBD1. Losses at the gene ends were 6 bases for V and 1 base for J; bases not matched to a gene: 9. Germline-derived CDR1 and CDR2 are GTSNPN and SVGIG (reference sequence). The CDR3 is made up of 14 amino acids. The CDR3 coding sequence is TGTGCCTGTTCCGACATCAGGGGGTCCTACGAGCAGTACTTC. Amino acid sequence: CACSDIRGSYEQYF.

About this clone: Additional DNA sequences in this sample encode the identical CDR3. The CDR3 reads CASSLETGSYNEQFF. The CDR3 coding sequence is TGCGCCAGCAGCTTGGAAACAGGGTCCTACAATGAGCAGTTCTTC. The rearrangement uses TRBV5-1 and TRBJ2-1; perhaps TRBD1 as D (6 bases). The CDR3 covers 15 residues. The V and J ends lost 0 bases and 1 base respectively, with 8 bases between them. In germline, CDR1 is SGHRS, CDR2 YFSETQ.

V and J are TRBV28 and TRBJ2-7; the match to TRBD2 covers 11 bases. The CDR3 runs to 15 residues. Germline-derived CDR1 and CDR2 are MDHEN and SYDVKM. J was trimmed by 2 bases and V by 7 bases; bases with no gene match: 7. CDR3 residues: CASKVVAGGPYEQYF. The DNA for the CDR3 is TGTGCCAGCAAGGTGGTAGCGGGAGGGCCCTACGAGCAGTACTTC.

This chain joins TRBV6-5 and TRBJ2-3; TRBD2 might be the D (5 bases). This CDR3 has 12 residues. Germline V lookup: CDR1 MNHEY, CDR2 SVGAGI. V was cut by 0 bases and J by 8 bases, with 6 bases left in between. CDR3 nucleotide sequence: TGTGCCAGCAGTTACTCAGGAGGTACGCAGTATTTT. Translating it yields CASSYSGGTQYF.

The chain recombines TRBV3-1 (or the pseudogene TRBV3-2) with TRBJ1-2; perhaps TRBD1 as D (5 bases). The germline CDR1 and CDR2 sequences are LGHDT and YNNKEL (reference sequence). The CDR3 covers 17 residues. V dropped 0 bases and J dropped 0 bases, with 14 bases sitting between them. The CDR3 DNA reads TGTGCCAGCAGCCAAGACACAGGCAGGGCCTCTAACTATGGCTACACCTTC. This codes for CASSQDTGRASNYGYTF.

The J gene is TRBJ2-3, the V gene TRBV10-3; a weak D match, TRBD2 (5 bases). V was cut by 7 bases and J by 2 bases, with 13 bases left in between. The CDR3 extends over 14 amino acids. CDR1 is ENHRY, CDR2 SYGVKD, per germline. CDR3 sequence: CAIKSGGLTDTQYF. In nucleotides, the CDR3 is TGTGCCATCAAAAGCGGAGGCCTCACAGATACGCAGTATTTT.

This clone has more than one count but fewer than ten. The genes are TRBV7-3 and TRBJ1-1, with a weak D call TRBD1 (5 bases). The V gene lost 6 bases and the J gene lost 1 base, with 9 bases spanning the gap. Germline V lookup: CDR1 SGHTA, CDR2 FQGTGA. The CDR3 totals 13 residues. The CDR3 nucleotides are TGTGCCAGCAGAATAGACAGGAACACTGAAGCTTTCTTT. Translated, it gives CASRIDRNTEAFF.

The V and J genes are TRBV5-1 and TRBJ1-1; unclear D gene. V dropped 4 bases and J dropped 3 bases, with 10 bases sitting between them. Per the germline V gene, CDR1 is SGHRS and CDR2 is YFSETQ. The CDR3 runs 13 residues. The CDR3 here is CASSDYSYTEAFF. The CDR3 nucleotides read TGCGCCAGCAGCGACTACAGCTACACTGAAGCTTTCTTT.

The rearrangement joins TRBV27 to TRBJ1-1; unclear D gene. Germline CDR1 MNHEY, CDR2 SMNVEV (reference sequence). V lost 1 base and J 5 bases, leaving 11 bases between the germline ends. The CDR3 sequence is 14 residues long. CDR3 protein: CASSLWGGETEAFF. CDR3 coding DNA: TGTGCCAGCAGTTTATGGGGAGGCGAGACTGAAGCTTTCTTT.

This chain uses TRBV6-5 with TRBJ2-4; 9 bases are a match to TRBD1. With V trimmed by 7 bases and J by 8 bases, 9 bases remained unmatched. The germline V gene encodes CDR1 MNHEY and CDR2 SVGAGI. The CDR3 length is 14 residues. CDR3 residues: CASTSGQGSHIQYF. DNA for the CDR3: TGTGCCAGCACTTCAGGACAGGGGAGTCACATTCAGTACTTC.

The gene calls are TRBV27 and TRBJ2-7, with D tentatively TRBD1 (6 bases). Germline-derived CDR1 and CDR2 are MNHEY and SMNVEV (reference sequence). The CDR3 runs to 14 residues. V gave up 3 bases and J gave up 3 bases, with 12 bases separating them. CDR3 loop: CASSLGIGGYEQYF. The CDR3 DNA reads as TGTGCCAGCAGTTTGGGGATAGGGGGCTACGAGCAGTACTTC.

The chain carries TRBV20-1 and TRBJ2-7; D is ambiguous. The CDR3 loop spans 12 amino acids. Germline lookup yields CDR1 DFQATT and CDR2 SNEGSKA (reference sequence). The V end lost 3 bases, the J end lost 2 bases, and 8 bases lay between the germline ends. CDR3 residues: CSASTQTYEQYF. DNA of the CDR3: TGCAGTGCTAGTACCCAGACCTACGAGCAGTACTTC.

This clone was observed a handful of times. CDR3 protein: CASAPAAPYGYTF. The DNA of the CDR3 is TGTGCCAGCGCACCGGCGGCCCCCTATGGCTACACCTTC. The chain has TRBV7-9 and TRBJ1-2; D not resolved. CDR3 length: 13 amino acids. Germline CDR1 reads SEHNR; CDR2 reads FQNEAQ (reference sequence). Trimming stripped 8 bases from V and 4 bases from J, with 14 bases between.

This chain connects TRBV29-1 to TRBJ2-1, with 9 nucleotides matching TRBD1. The V gene's germline CDR1 is SQVTM and CDR2 ANQGSEA. After removal of 0 bases from V and 7 bases from J, the junction contained 1 base not matched to a gene. CDR3 length: 13 residues. CDR3 protein: CSVEEGQGNEQFF. The CDR3 DNA sequence: TGCAGCGTTGAAGAAGGACAGGGGAATGAGCAGTTCTTC.

This chain links TRBV7-6 with TRBJ2-2; 9 bases line up with TRBD1. The CDR3 covers 16 residues. V gave up 5 bases and J gave up 2 bases; unmatched junction bases: 6. Germline CDR1 SGHVS, CDR2 FNYEAQ. CDR3 sequence: CASSRRTGDNTGELFF. The CDR3 DNA sequence: TGTGCCAGCAGCCGGCGGACAGGGGATAACACCGGGGAGCTGTTTTTT.

The gene calls are TRBV7-8 and TRBJ2-5; 9 bases align to TRBD1. The CDR3 totals 15 residues. V gave up 2 bases and J gave up 5 bases; unmatched junction bases: 6. Germline CDR1 and CDR2: SGHVS and FQNEAQ. The CDR3: CASSLQQGAGETQYF. In nucleotides, the CDR3 is TGTGCCAGCAGCTTACAACAGGGGGCGGGGGAGACCCAGTACTTC.

This clone was seen just once. This chain joins TRBV29-1 and TRBJ2-1; TRBD2 matches 7 bases. This CDR3 contains 16 residues. Germline V gene lookup returns CDR1 SQVTM and CDR2 ANQGSEA. V gave up 0 bases and J gave up 8 bases; unmatched junction bases: 13. CDR3 in DNA: TGCAGCGTTGAAGATCCATTGGCGGGGGAAAGGGATGAGCAGTTCTTC. Protein: CSVEDPLAGERDEQFF.